Following are 18 T cell receptor beta chains from one sample sequenced in a study of CXCR3-negative and CXCR3-positive naive CD8 T cells. Study conclusions and caveats: When CXCR3-positive naive cells were set against CXCR3-negative naive cells, the former had more hydrophobic TRB CDR3s.

What these receptors recognize is not known. The authors prepared UMI-labeled TRB cDNA libraries by 5' RACE. From the 5' RACE reads, TCRdb lists one entry per CDR3 protein and no DNA. This sample lists approximately 100,000 distinct CDR3 sequences; its ten largest clones have 0.36%. The sequencing input was naive CXCR3+ CD8+ T cells from blood. As for subset: CD45RO-CCR7+CD27+CD95- naive CD8+ T cells expressing CXCR3 (TNR3+). These receptors all come from a human donor in good health. Some clones in this sample may be carry-over from other donors' samples.

The chain recombines TRBV5-6 with TRBJ2-7; lacking DNA, the TRBD1 call made by TCRdb goes unchecked. This CDR3 contains 16 residues. Germline CDR1 SGHDT, CDR2 YYEEEE. This CDR3 is CASSLWGDTRRYEQYF.

J is TRBJ1-2 and V is TRBV15; the D gene TCRdb calls, TRBD1, cannot be checked with no DNA. The germline V gene has CDR1 LNHNV and CDR2 YYDKDF (reference sequence). The CDR3 length is 16 residues. CDR3: CATSSDWTGVLYGYTF.

This chain links TRBV28 with TRBJ1-4. Looked up from germline, CDR1 is MDHEN and CDR2 is SYDVKM. The CDR3 consists of 16 residues. The CDR3 loop is CASSAGSLSTNEKLFF.

The chain has TRBV7-9 and TRBJ2-7. This CDR3 is built from 12 residues. CDR1 and CDR2 from the germline V gene are SEHNR and FQNEAQ (reference sequence). CDR3: CASSRGMTEQYF.

CDR3 sequence reads: CASSPFDEQYF. The chain links TRBV25-1 to TRBJ2-7. CDR3 size: 11 residues. Germline loops: CDR1 MGHDK, CDR2 SYGVNS.

V usage is TRBV7-9 and J usage is TRBJ1-2. Germline V gene data show CDR1 as SEHNR and CDR2 as FQNEAQ (reference sequence). The CDR3 length is 17 residues. CDR3: CASSFRVAGRSNYGHTF.

This chain connects TRBV28 to TRBJ1-6; the D call from TCRdb, TRBD1, cannot be confirmed without DNA. The CDR3 is 15 amino acids. CDR1 and CDR2 from the germline V gene are MDHEN and SYDVKM. The CDR3 sequence is CASAMWQGSNSPLHF. Combining the CDR3 with reference TRBV28 and TRBJ1-6 gives the whole variable domain DVKVTQSSRYLVKRTGEKVFLECVQDMDHENMFWYRQDPGLGLRLIYFSYDVKMKEKGDIPEGYSVSREKKERFSLILESASTNQTSMYLCASAMWQGSNSPLHFGNGTRLTVT.

The genes are TRBV20-1 and TRBJ2-6. The CDR3 totals 15 residues. Per the germline V gene, CDR1 is DFQATT and CDR2 is SNEGSKA (reference sequence). CDR3 protein: CSASFSKRGANVLTF.

V is TRBV12-3 or TRBV12-4 and J is TRBJ2-1; TCRdb's D gene call, TRBD2, goes unchecked for lack of DNA. The CDR3 loop spans 16 amino acids. The CDR3 loop reads CASSHLLADPGEEQFF.

CDR3 protein: CASSYEAGGPETQYF. The chain has TRBV7-8 and TRBJ2-5; with no DNA, the TCRdb D assignment of TRBD2 cannot be verified. CDR1 is SGHVS, CDR2 FQNEAQ, per germline. The CDR3 has 15 amino acids.

This rearrangement joins TRBV9 to TRBJ2-1; no DNA is available, so the TRBD2 call from TCRdb remains unchecked. This CDR3 has 17 amino acids. Germline V gene data show CDR1 as SGDLS and CDR2 as YYNGEE. The CDR3 sequence is CASSGFGDKGLYNEQFF.

This chain links TRBV7-9 with TRBJ1-1; the TCRdb D gene call, TRBD1, has no DNA to confirm it. Germline V gene sequence: CDR1 SEHNR, CDR2 FQNEAQ (reference sequence). This CDR3 region has 16 residues. The CDR3 loop is CASSPQQGPMNTEAFF.

The chain employs TRBV13 and TRBJ2-3; TCRdb returns TRBD2, unconfirmable since there is no DNA. The germline CDR1 and CDR2 sequences are PRHDT and FYEKMQ (reference sequence). The length of the CDR3 is 16 residues. The CDR3 loop is CASSLGGLGETDTQYF.

V usage is TRBV5-5 and J usage is TRBJ2-3; as DNA is missing, the TRBD1 call by TCRdb cannot be tested. The CDR3 runs to 14 residues. Germline CDR1 is SGHKS and CDR2 is YYEKEE (reference sequence). CDR3 protein: CASSLGGDGDTQYF.

The chain employs TRBV28 and TRBJ2-1; TCRdb's D gene call, TRBD2, goes unchecked for lack of DNA. Germline V gene sequence: CDR1 MDHEN, CDR2 SYDVKM. CDR3 length: 20 residues. CDR3 amino acids: CASSPYPGLGLKSVSDEQFF.

CDR3 sequence reads: CSARDQGTASYEQYF. The chain uses TRBV20-1 and TRBJ2-7; TCRdb picks TRBD1, but there is no DNA to check that call. The V gene's germline CDR1 is DFQATT and CDR2 SNEGSKA (reference sequence). The CDR3 loop spans 15 amino acids.

The rearrangement links TRBV7-3 to TRBJ1-1; no DNA is available, so the TRBD1 call from TCRdb remains unchecked. Germline assignment: CDR1 SGHTA and CDR2 FQGTGA. The length of the CDR3 is 13 residues. CDR3 sequence: CASSLWGDTEAFF.

The V gene is TRBV2, the J gene TRBJ2-3; the D call from TCRdb, TRBD2, cannot be confirmed without DNA. Germline CDR1 SNHLY, CDR2 FYNNEI. The CDR3 consists of 15 residues. CDR3 sequence reads: CASSPRDSSTDTQYF.